This T cell receptor beta chain was found in a study of shared clonotypes between healthy human individuals. As for the study in general: Sampling drew on donors who were a couple of women and a few men aged 18 to 49.

Researchers drew on tens of millions of PBMCs for genomic DNA from unsorted samples. Germline V gives CDR1 SGHRS, CDR2 YFSETQ. With 4 bases removed from V and 0 bases from J, the gap between germline ends came to 9 bases. The CDR3 is 14 amino acids. Once extracted for a subset, genomic DNA was divided evenly among several immunoSEQ plates. Sequencing was performed with immunoSEQ multiplex PCR; in TCRdb, only in-frame clones are kept and a portion is missing. Of about 470,000 clones listed, around 79% are singletons. Notes on the study in general: The study drew on few donors, limiting represented genetic and exposure-history diversity.

Comments on this clone: No antigen is known for it.

The V and J genes are TRBV5-1 and TRBJ2-3; D remains unclear. Sequences were obtained from PBMCs. This sequence originates from a woman aged 40 to 49 in good health. Some clones in this sample may be carry-over from other donors' samples. In DNA form, the CDR3 reads TGCGCCAGCAGCCAGGAAGCTAGCACAGATACGCAGTATTTT. Translating gives CASSQEASTDTQYF. Filled out from reference TRBV5-1 and TRBJ2-3, the complete variable domain reads KAGVTQTPRYLIKTRGQQVTLSCSPISGHRSVSWYQQTPGQGLQFLFEYFSETQRNKGNFPGRFSGRQFSNSRSEMNVSTLELGDSALYLCASSQEASTDTQYFGPGTRLTVL.